The 9 T cell receptor beta chains given below trace back to one sample, sequenced in a study of identical twins. A single record per CDR3 protein comes from TCRdb applying MiXCR to the 5' RACE reads. Here the sample spans 550,000 to 800,000 distinct CDR3 sequences, 7.1% being singletons. Another study also made use of these data, one on yellow fever vaccine responses in identical twins.

The source material was PBMCs. The receptor set was obtained from a woman in her late teens or twenties in good health.

J is TRBJ2-5 and V is TRBV5-6, with D perhaps TRBD1 (6 bases). The V gene lost 3 bases and the J gene lost 4 bases, with 22 bases spanning the gap. Germline loops: CDR1 SGHDT, CDR2 YYEEEE. The CDR3 contains 17 residues. The CDR3 here is CASSSLARDTLRETQYF. The CDR3 DNA follows: TGTGCCAGCAGCTCACTGGCCCGGGACACTCTACGAGAGACCCAGTACTTC.

J is TRBJ2-1 and V is TRBV20-1, with TRBD2 identical over 7 bases. The CDR3 loop spans 14 amino acids. The junction had 5 bases not matched to a gene; V was cut back by 4 bases and J by 2 bases. In germline, CDR1 is DFQATT, CDR2 SNEGSKA (reference sequence). The CDR3 nucleotides are TGCAGTGCTATGGGGCGGGAGACCTACAATGAGCAGTTCTTC. It codes for CSAMGRETYNEQFF.

This clonotype was seen many times. This chain uses TRBV5-1 with TRBJ2-2, with 13 bases lining up with TRBD2. CDR1 and CDR2 (germline): SGHRS, YFSETQ. V trimming: 4 bases; J trimming: 4 bases; junction bases outside the gene matches: 7. The CDR3 length is 17 residues. The CDR3 reads CASSPLAGGPATGELFF. CDR3 bases: TGCGCCAGCAGCCCACTAGCGGGGGGGCCCGCCACCGGGGAGCTGTTTTTT.

The sample holds a few counts of this clonotype. The CDR3 nucleotides read TGCGCCAGCAGCTCGCAAGCTAGCGGGAGGGCGACAGATACGCAGTATTTT. This translates into CASSSQASGRATDTQYF. V gene TRBV5-1 combines with J gene TRBJ2-3, with 12 bases lining up with TRBD2. The CDR3 runs to 17 residues. The germline CDR1 and CDR2 sequences are SGHRS and YFSETQ. V trimming: 3 bases; J trimming: 3 bases; junction bases outside the gene matches: 8. The full variable domain, completed using reference TRBV5-1 and TRBJ2-3, is KAGVTQTPRYLIKTRGQQVTLSCSPISGHRSVSWYQQTPGQGLQFLFEYFSETQRNKGNFPGRFSGRQFSNSRSEMNVSTLELGDSALYLCASSSQASGRATDTQYFGPGTRLTVL.

The chain carries TRBV7-9 and TRBJ2-7; 9 bases match TRBD2. The ends lost 8 bases at V and 4 bases at J; junction bases unmatched: 9. CDR1 SEHNR and CDR2 FQNEAQ come from the germline V gene (reference sequence). The CDR3 loop spans 14 amino acids. The CDR3 here is CASSGSGSWYEQYF. CDR3 nucleotides: TGTGCCAGCTCCGGTAGCGGGAGTTGGTACGAGCAGTACTTC.

There are many counts of this clonotype. This chain links TRBV5-1 with TRBJ2-7; 7 bases match TRBD2. The CDR3 contains 14 residues. V trimming: 2 bases; J trimming: 6 bases; junction bases outside the gene matches: 8. The germline V gene encodes CDR1 SGHRS and CDR2 YFSETQ. The CDR3 spells CASSFEGGPAEQYF. The DNA for the CDR3 is TGCGCCAGCAGCTTTGAGGGAGGGCCGGCCGAGCAGTACTTC.

A few counts support this clonotype. This rearrangement joins TRBV6-1 to TRBJ1-2; maybe TRBD1 (6 bases). Trimming took off 5 bases at V and 1 base at J, with 20 bases between the two ends. The CDR3 is 17 residues long. Germline lookup yields CDR1 MNHNS and CDR2 SASEGT. Here the CDR3 reads CASSQSGNRDFNYGYTF. The CDR3 coding sequence is TGTGCCAGCAGTCAAAGCGGAAACAGGGACTTTAACTATGGCTACACCTTC.

The V gene is TRBV20-1, the J gene TRBJ2-3, with 7 bases aligning to TRBD2. The germline V gene encodes CDR1 DFQATT and CDR2 SNEGSKA (reference sequence). The V gene end was trimmed by 5 bases and the J gene end by 1 base; junction bases not matched to a gene: 3. CDR3 length: 13 residues. The CDR3 reads CSAPSGRTDTQYF. The CDR3, as DNA: TGCAGTGCTCCTAGCGGACGCACAGATACGCAGTATTTT.

The CDR3 DNA sequence: TGTGCCAGCAGCTCCGGGGTGAGAGCGTACAATGAGCAGTTCTTC. Its translation is CASSSGVRAYNEQFF. The genes are TRBV5-7 and TRBJ2-1, with TRBD2 as a possible D gene (5 bases). TRBV5-7 is treated as an ORF (open reading frame) with a function not yet certain. Trimming stripped 3 bases from V and 4 bases from J, with 14 bases between. The CDR3 is made up of 15 amino acids.